A selection of T cell receptor beta chains follows, all from one sample in a study of cytomegalovirus exposure and HLA in healthy donors. Some clones are missing from TCRdb's copy, which holds only in-frame ones; the method was immunoSEQ multiplex PCR. Among approximately 150,000 clones listed, 84% were seen once. Sequencing input: PBMCs. These receptors came from a man younger than 40 in good health and CMV-seronegative. CDR3s include the opening cysteine and the closing phenylalanine or tryptophan. The D gene is left open where the match is weak. Size values are once, few and many counts, or a class for expanded clones, and some rows have none.

j_call clone_size d_call v_call cdr3_aa cdr3_nt
TRBJ1-1 once . TRBV27 CASSLYKNTEAFF TGTGCCAGCAGTCTATACAAGAACACTGAAGCTTTCTTT
TRBJ1-1 . . TRBV19 CASSIQGWTEAFF TGTGCCAGTAGTATCCAGGGATGGACTGAAGCTTTCTTT
TRBJ2-2 few . TRBV6-4 CASSDSGGPGELFF TGTGCCAGCAGTGACTCGGGGGGGCCCGGGGAGCTGTTTTTT
TRBJ2-3 . TRBD2 TRBV5-4 CASSFKRDGADTQYF TGTGCCAGCAGCTTTAAGCGGGACGGGGCAGATACGCAGTATTTT
TRBJ1-3 . . TRBV6-5 CASTDTSGGNTIYF TGTGCCAGCACCGACACGAGTGGAGGAAACACCATATATTTT
TRBJ1-2 . . TRBV10-3 CAISDGGNYGYTF TGTGCCATCAGTGACGGGGGAAACTATGGCTACACCTTC
TRBJ2-3 . . TRBV5-1 CASSRAGSTDTQYF TGCGCCAGCAGCCGGGCGGGGAGCACAGATACGCAGTATTTT
TRBJ2-1 . . TRBV11-3 CASSLDPPGEQFF TGTGCCAGCAGCTTAGATCCCCCCGGTGAGCAGTTCTTC
TRBJ1-1 once TRBD1 TRBV7-6 CASSLGQGVNTEAFF TGTGCCAGCAGCTTAGGGCAGGGGGTGAACACTGAAGCTTTCTTT
TRBJ1-4 . TRBD1 TRBV2 CASIGGGTNEKLFF TGTGCCAGCATAGGGGGCGGCACTAATGAAAAACTGTTTTTT
TRBJ2-1 . . TRBV5-1 CASSSDSSSYNEQFF TGCGCCAGCAGCTCCGACTCCAGCTCCTACAATGAGCAGTTCTTC
TRBJ1-4 . TRBD1 TRBV7-9 CASSESRDREKLFF TGTGCCAGCAGCGAGTCCCGGGACAGGGAAAAACTGTTTTTT
TRBJ2-1 . . TRBV13 CASSSLGFSSYNEQFF TGTGCCAGCAGCTCCCTCGGGTTTAGCTCCTACAATGAGCAGTTCTTC
TRBJ1-1 . TRBD1 TRBV7-9 CASSPQTGATEAFF TGTGCCAGCAGCCCACAGACAGGGGCGACTGAAGCTTTCTTT
TRBJ2-7 . TRBD1 TRBV14 CASSHSGQGIYEQYF TGTGCCAGCAGCCACTCGGGACAGGGGATCTACGAGCAGTACTTC
TRBJ2-3 . TRBD1 TRBV27 CASSWQGVITDTQYF TGTGCCAGCAGTTGGCAGGGGGTCATCACAGATACGCAGTATTTT
TRBJ1-2 . . TRBV28 CASSLADKPYGYTF TGTGCCAGCAGTTTAGCGGACAAGCCGTATGGCTACACCTTC
TRBJ2-2 . TRBD2 TRBV7-2 CASSFLLAGRGTGELFF TGTGCCAGCAGCTTTTTGCTAGCGGGAAGGGGGACCGGGGAGCTGTTTTTT
TRBJ1-4 . TRBD1 TRBV7-9 CSSSLAPGQGLREKLFF TGTTCCAGCAGCTTAGCTCCAGGACAGGGCCTTAGGGAAAAACTGTTTTTT
TRBJ2-5 . . TRBV29-1 CSVNRAQETQYF TGCAGCGTAAACAGGGCCCAAGAGACCCAGTACTTC
TRBJ2-2 . . TRBV4-3 CASSQQWEIGELFF TGCGCCAGCAGTCAACAGTGGGAGATCGGGGAGCTGTTTTTT
TRBJ1-2 . TRBD1 TRBV7-9 CSSSDQRTGGYGYTF TGTTCCAGCAGCGACCAAAGGACAGGGGGGTATGGCTACACCTTC
TRBJ1-5 . . TRBV27 CASSLRDNNQPQHF TGTGCCAGCAGTCTCCGGGACAACAATCAGCCCCAGCATTTT
TRBJ1-3 . TRBD1 TRBV7-9 CASSPPDRVGNTIYF TGTGCCAGCAGCCCCCCGGACAGGGTAGGAAACACCATATATTTT
TRBJ1-2 . . TRBV11-2 CASSLGQAYGYTF TGTGCCAGCAGCTTAGGGCAGGCCTATGGCTACACCTTC
TRBJ2-5 . TRBD1 TRBV25-1 CASSTWDRQETQYF TGTGCCAGCAGTACTTGGGACAGACAAGAGACCCAGTACTTC
TRBJ1-5 . TRBD1 TRBV5-3 CARSSTLTGDQPQHF TGTGCCAGAAGCTCTACCCTCACAGGGGATCAGCCCCAGCATTTT
TRBJ1-2 . . TRBV10-1 CASSGTENYGYTF TGCGCCAGCAGTGGTACAGAGAACTATGGCTACACCTTC
TRBJ2-1 . . TRBV18 CASSNRVGTYNEQFF TGTGCCAGCTCAAACAGGGTAGGAACCTACAATGAGCAGTTCTTC
TRBJ2-1 once TRBD2 TRBV7-3 CASSLRALAGGWNEQFF TGTGCCAGCAGCTTACGCGCCCTAGCGGGAGGTTGGAATGAGCAGTTCTTC
TRBJ1-1 . . TRBV4-1 CASSQEQVGTEAFF TGCGCCAGCAGCCAAGAACAGGTTGGGACTGAAGCTTTCTTT
TRBJ1-1 . TRBD1 TRBV5-3 CARSRDRGRPGNTEAFF TGTGCCAGAAGCCGGGACAGGGGTCGACCCGGAAACACTGAAGCTTTCTTT
TRBJ1-1 . TRBD1 TRBV28 CASSSRTGALNTEAFF TGTGCCAGCAGCTCCCGGACAGGGGCCTTGAACACTGAAGCTTTCTTT
TRBJ2-1 . TRBD2 TRBV11-2 CASSLGGTNNEQFF TGTGCCAGCAGCTTAGGGGGGACTAACAATGAGCAGTTCTTC
TRBJ2-1 . . TRBV9 CASSLLASNEQFF TGTGCCAGCAGCCTACTAGCTAGCAATGAGCAGTTCTTC
TRBJ1-4 . . TRBV30 CAWSSQAGNEKLFF TGTGCCTGGAGTAGTCAAGCTGGTAATGAAAAACTGTTTTTT
TRBJ2-1 . . TRBV5-1 CASTNPTSSYNEQFF TGCGCCAGCACGAACCCGACTAGCTCCTACAATGAGCAGTTCTTC
TRBJ1-2 . TRBD1 TRBV4-1 CASSQVPGQAYGYTF TGCGCCAGCAGCCAAGTTCCGGGACAGGCTTATGGCTACACCTTC
TRBJ1-1 . . TRBV25-1 CASSEGGLGNTEAFF TGTGCCAGCAGTGAAGGAGGGCTGGGGAACACTGAAGCTTTCTTT
TRBJ1-3 . TRBD1 TRBV5-1 CASSQATGAGNTIYF TGCGCCAGCAGCCAAGCGACAGGGGCTGGAAACACCATATATTTT
TRBJ2-3 . TRBD2 TRBV5-4 CASSPSGGYADTQYF TGTGCCAGCAGCCCTAGCGGGGGATACGCAGATACGCAGTATTTT
TRBJ2-1 . . TRBV29-1 CSGAGGSYNEQFF TGCAGCGGCGCAGGGGGGTCCTACAATGAGCAGTTCTTC
TRBJ2-5 . TRBD1 TRBV18 CASSPQTGQVNQETQYF TGTGCCAGCTCACCACAAACGGGACAGGTCAACCAAGAGACCCAGTACTTC
TRBJ1-4 . TRBD1 TRBV29-1 CSVEEVGQGANEKLFF TGCAGCGTTGAAGAAGTCGGGCAGGGGGCTAATGAAAAACTGTTTTTT
TRBJ2-7 . . TRBV7-9 CASSPLQGKGYF TGTGCCAGCAGCCCACTTCAGGGGAAGGGGTACTTC
TRBJ1-2 . TRBD1 TRBV11-2 CASSTGAGYGYTF TGTGCCAGCAGTACAGGGGCAGGATATGGCTACACCTTC
TRBJ1-1 once TRBD1 TRBV29-1 CSALTGVNTEAFF TGCAGCGCTTTGACAGGGGTGAACACTGAAGCTTTCTTT
TRBJ2-3 . TRBD2 TRBV10-3 CAISAASGASTDTQYF TGTGCCATCAGTGCAGCTAGCGGAGCCAGCACAGATACGCAGTATTTT
TRBJ2-2 . . TRBV5-6 CASSFRQGFTGELFF TGTGCCAGCAGCTTCCGGCAGGGGTTCACCGGGGAGCTGTTTTTT